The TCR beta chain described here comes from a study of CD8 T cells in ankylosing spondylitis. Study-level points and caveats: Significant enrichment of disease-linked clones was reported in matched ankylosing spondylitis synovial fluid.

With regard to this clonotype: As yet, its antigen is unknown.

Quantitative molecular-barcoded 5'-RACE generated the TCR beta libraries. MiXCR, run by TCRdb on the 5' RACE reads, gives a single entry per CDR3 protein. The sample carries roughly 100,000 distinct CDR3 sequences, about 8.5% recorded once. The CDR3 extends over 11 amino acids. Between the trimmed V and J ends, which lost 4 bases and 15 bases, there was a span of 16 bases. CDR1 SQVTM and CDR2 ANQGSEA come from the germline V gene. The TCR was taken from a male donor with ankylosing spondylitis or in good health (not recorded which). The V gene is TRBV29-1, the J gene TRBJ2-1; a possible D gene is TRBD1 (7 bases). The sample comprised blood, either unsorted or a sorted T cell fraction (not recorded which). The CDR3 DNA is TGCAGCGTTGGGAGCGCGGGACAGATGTTCTTC. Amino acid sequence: CSVGSAGQMFF.